This T cell receptor (beta chain) appears in the sequencing data of a study of cytomegalovirus exposure and HLA in healthy donors. Whole-study context: Ancestry clustering placed about 80% of around 400 genotyped donors in the Caucasian-associated cluster.

A multiplex PCR was run with 60 Vbeta primers and 13 Jbeta primers. How the authors handled the data: Later reanalysis found roughly 80 million unique TCR beta chains, around 11 million of them shared. TCRdb keeps only in-frame clones here, not all; method: immunoSEQ multiplex PCR. V and J calls and clone size follow that table, whereas D and trimming were derived from the DNA. The sample lists 160,000 or so clones, around 79% occurring once. The V segment lost 3 bases and the J segment 6 bases; nucleotides outside the gene matches: 13. Germline V gene lookup returns CDR1 MDHEN and CDR2 SYDVKM. CDR3 length: 16 residues.

Sequenced: PBMCs. This chain uses TRBV28 with TRBJ1-2; 7 nucleotides agree with TRBD1. The sequence came from a middle-aged woman in good health and CMV-seronegative. The CDR3 nucleotides are TGTGCCAGCAGTTTGACAGGGACCACCTGGGATAATGGCTACACCTTC. Translating gives CASSLTGTTWDNGYTF.